This T cell receptor beta chain was captured in a study of a mutant IDH1 vaccine in newly diagnosed glioma. Overall study context: Patients' prior therapy spanned radiotherapy, temozolomide, or both; most underwent both.

As for time point: week 23, last vaccination. Alongside topical imiquimod, each dose of vaccine comprised 300 ug of mutant IDH1 20-mer peptide. Donor diagnoses consisted of new WHO grade 3 or 4 IDH1-mutant, ATRX-lost astrocytomas. This CDR3 region has 14 residues. Germline lookup yields CDR1 SGHDT and CDR2 YYEEEE. With 2 bases removed from V and 6 bases from J, the gap between germline ends came to 9 bases. The repertoire was sequenced with immunoSEQ multiplex PCR; TCRdb's copy has only in-frame clones and lacks some. The sample holds around 41,000 clones, about four fifths seen once. Concerning this clone itself: The antigen remains unidentified.

Source: PBMCs, taken from a glioma patient whose treatment included an IDH1 peptide vaccine. The sequence derives from a woman aged 40-49 years with glioma. Some clones in this sample may be carry-over from other donors' samples. This chain joins TRBV5-6 and TRBJ1-6, with D unresolved. CDR3 sequence: CASSFWAANSPLHF. CDR3 sequence (DNA): TGTGCCAGCAGCTTTTGGGCAGCTAATTCACCCCTCCACTTT.